What follows are 12 T cell receptor beta chains derived from one specimen sequenced in a study of long-term antiretroviral therapy in people with HIV. Assay version v3.0 of immunoSEQ was used, and it was run at survey level. Repertoires were generated with immunoSEQ multiplex PCR, while TCRdb's copy carries only in-frame clones and drops some. The sample consists of tens of thousands of clones, over 90% of them appearing once. The material sequenced was unsorted PBMCs, taken 5.3 years after starting antiretroviral therapy. Receptor source: a man aged 45 to 65 with HIV.

This CDR3 reads CASSQRGLAESTDTQYF. The CDR3 DNA follows: TGCGCCAGCAGCCAAAGAGGACTAGCAGAGAGCACAGATACGCAGTATTTT. The genes are TRBV4-1 and TRBJ2-3; 8 bases agree with TRBD2. The CDR3 has 17 residues. The junction had 7 bases not matched to a gene; V was cut back by 2 bases and J by 0 bases. From germline, CDR1 is MGHRA and CDR2 YSYEKL.

The chain couples TRBV28 to TRBJ2-7; 9 nucleotides agree with TRBD2. After removal of 3 bases from V and 4 bases from J, the junction contained 7 bases not matched to a gene. Germline-derived CDR1 and CDR2 are MDHEN and SYDVKM. The CDR3 runs 15 residues. CDR3 sequence: CASSFGGGAGYEQYF. In nucleotides, the CDR3 is TGTGCCAGCAGTTTCGGCGGGGGGGCAGGGTACGAGCAGTACTTC.

The count of this clone is one. The rearrangement links TRBV6-1 to TRBJ2-3, with D uncertain. V was shortened by 8 bases and J by 6 bases, with 15 bases between the two germline ends. The germline CDR1 and CDR2 sequences are MNHNS and SASEGT. The CDR3 has 13 amino acids. Here the CDR3 DNA reads TGTGCCAGCGTGGCCCTACCATATGATACGCAGTATTTT. Translation gives CASVALPYDTQYF.

This chain's CDR3 is CASSFQGNQPQHF. In nucleotides, the CDR3 is TGTGCCAGCAGTTTTCAGGGGAATCAGCCCCAGCATTTT. The rearrangement joins TRBV27 to TRBJ1-5; possible D gene TRBD1, 6 bases. The CDR3 totals 13 residues. V shed 3 bases and J shed 4 bases, with 7 bases lying between them. Germline V lookup: CDR1 MNHEY, CDR2 SMNVEV (reference sequence).

The CDR3 DNA reads TGTGCCAGCAGTTCCGGGACAGTTAACGAGCAGTACTTC. Translation gives CASSSGTVNEQYF. The V and J genes are TRBV27 and TRBJ2-7, with 7 bases lining up with TRBD1. With 4 bases clipped from V and 5 bases from J, the junction kept 5 bases outside the gene matches. CDR1 is MNHEY, CDR2 SMNVEV, per germline (reference sequence). The CDR3 runs 13 residues.

The V call is TRBV10-2, the J call TRBJ1-5, with D unclear. Trimming removed 7 bases from V and 4 bases from J, with 14 bases in between. This CDR3 has 14 amino acids. Germline V gene sequence: CDR1 WSHSY, CDR2 SAAADI. Written as DNA, the CDR3 is TGCGCCAGCAACGAGGGCGGGAATAATCAGCCCCAGCATTTT. Translated: CASNEGGNNQPQHF.

This clone was found once. The rearrangement uses TRBV29-1 and TRBJ1-2; D remains ambiguous. CDR3 length: 11 amino acids. V lost 3 bases, J lost 5 bases, and 7 bases lay in between. Germline CDR1 SQVTM, CDR2 ANQGSEA. CDR3 coding DNA: TGCAGCGTTGAGGCGGCTTATGGCTACACCTTC. Residues: CSVEAAYGYTF.

The rearrangement links TRBV7-2 to TRBJ2-7; D is possibly TRBD1 (5 bases). The CDR3 has 13 amino acids. V gave up 5 bases and J gave up 4 bases, with 12 bases separating them. Germline values: CDR1 SGHTA, CDR2 FQGNSA. CDR3 bases: TGTGCCAGCAGCGTCCAGGGTTCATACGAGCAGTACTTC. This encodes CASSVQGSYEQYF.

The chain carries TRBV6-4 and TRBJ1-5, with D hard to call. Trimming shortened V by 3 bases and J by 1 base, and 13 bases separated the two germline ends. Germline V gives CDR1 MRHNA, CDR2 SNTAGT. There are 16 residues in the CDR3. The CDR3 here is CASSEANPRSNQPQHF. Here the CDR3 DNA reads TGTGCCAGCAGTGAAGCGAATCCGAGGAGCAATCAGCCCCAGCATTTT.

The J gene is TRBJ2-1, the V gene TRBV27; unclear D gene. V gave up 1 base and J gave up 5 bases, with 9 bases separating them. Germline V gives CDR1 MNHEY, CDR2 SMNVEV (reference sequence). The CDR3 extends over 14 amino acids. In nucleotides, the CDR3 is TGTGCCAGCAGTTTATTTGGGTCCCACAATGAGCAGTTCTTC. Amino acid sequence: CASSLFGSHNEQFF.

V usage is TRBV5-1 and J usage is TRBJ2-1; D perhaps matches TRBD1 (6 bases). The ends were cut back, 4 bases at V and 4 bases at J, with 15 bases in the middle. This CDR3 has 15 amino acids. Per the germline V gene, CDR1 is SGHRS and CDR2 is YFSETQ. The CDR3 region is CASSPYSGQYNEQFF. The CDR3 nucleotides read TGCGCCAGCAGCCCGTACTCCGGACAGTACAATGAGCAGTTCTTC. Using reference TRBV5-1 and TRBJ2-1 for the parts outside the CDR3, the full variable domain is KAGVTQTPRYLIKTRGQQVTLSCSPISGHRSVSWYQQTPGQGLQFLFEYFSETQRNKGNFPGRFSGRQFSNSRSEMNVSTLELGDSALYLCASSPYSGQYNEQFFGPGTRLTVL.

The chain links TRBV5-1 to TRBJ1-1; possibly TRBD1 for D (6 bases). The germline CDR1 and CDR2 sequences are SGHRS and YFSETQ. Trimming took off 0 bases at V and 4 bases at J, with 10 bases between the two ends. This CDR3 spans 14 amino acids. The CDR3: CASSLEQGGTEAFF. CDR3 DNA sequence: TGCGCCAGCAGCTTGGAACAGGGTGGCACTGAAGCTTTCTTT. Using reference TRBV5-1 and TRBJ1-1 for the parts outside the CDR3, the full variable domain is KAGVTQTPRYLIKTRGQQVTLSCSPISGHRSVSWYQQTPGQGLQFLFEYFSETQRNKGNFPGRFSGRQFSNSRSEMNVSTLELGDSALYLCASSLEQGGTEAFFGQGTRLTVV.